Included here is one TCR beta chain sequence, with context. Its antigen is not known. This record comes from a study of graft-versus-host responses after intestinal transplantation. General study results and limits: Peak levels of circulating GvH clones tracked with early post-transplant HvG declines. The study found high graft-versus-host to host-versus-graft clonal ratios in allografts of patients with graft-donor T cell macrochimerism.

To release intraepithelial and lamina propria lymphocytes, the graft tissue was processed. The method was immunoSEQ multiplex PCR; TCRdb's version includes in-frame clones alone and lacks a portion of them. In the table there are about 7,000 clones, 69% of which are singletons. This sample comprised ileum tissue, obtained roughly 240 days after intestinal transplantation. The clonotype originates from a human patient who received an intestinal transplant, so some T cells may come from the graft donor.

The CDR3 region has the DNA TGTGCCAGCAGCTTAAAGAGGGGGGTCTCCTTCAACCGCCTTTACGAGCAGTACGTC. This sequence encodes CASSLKRGVSFNRLYEQYV. This sequence joins TRBV11-3 and TRBJ2-7; possibly TRBD1 or TRBD2 for D (6 bases each). The germline gives CDR1 SGHNT, CDR2 YENEEA. This CDR3 comprises 19 residues. Trimming removed 2 bases at V and 4 bases at J, with 27 bases between.